This is a list of T cell receptor beta chains from one sample in a study of T cells after yellow fever vaccination. TCRdb reanalysed the 5' RACE reads using MiXCR and keeps one entry per CDR3 protein. The data show 450,000 to 550,000 distinct CDR3 sequences, over 15% seen once. Sequencing used PBMCs, obtained 15 days after the yellow fever booster vaccination. The origin of the receptors is a man aged 30-40 years who received the YFV17D yellow fever vaccine. Both conserved end residues are part of each CDR3. D genes are given only for firm matches. Not every row has a clone size; where given, it reads once, few, many or a size class.

cdr3_length j_call clone_size d_call v_call cdr3_nt cdr3_aa
19 TRBJ2-7 few TRBD2 TRBV12-3/TRBV12-4 TGTGCCAGCAGTCCCGGGGCAGGGGCCCCCGGACTAGCGGTGAACGAGCAGTACTTC CASSPGAGAPGLAVNEQYF
12 TRBJ2-1 - - TRBV12-3/TRBV12-4 TGTGCCAGCACAACCTCCTGGAGTGAGCAGTTCTTC CASTTSWSEQFF
13 TRBJ1-1 many - TRBV20-1 TGCAGTGCTAGCCGCAGGACGACTAATGAAGCTTTCTTT CSASRRTTNEAFF
13 TRBJ2-7 many TRBD1 TRBV28 TGTGCCAGCCGACAGGGACAGGGGGGCGAGCAGTACTTC CASRQGQGGEQYF
14 TRBJ1-4 - TRBD1 TRBV28 TGTGCCAGCAGCGAATCAGGGGGAGGTGAAAAACTGTTTTTT CASSESGGGEKLFF
15 TRBJ2-3 - - TRBV7-9 TGTGCCAGCAGCTTTTGGGGCCCCGAAGGGGATACGCAGTATTTT CASSFWGPEGDTQYF
15 TRBJ1-2 - - TRBV15 TGTGCCACCAGCAGAGATCTAACCCCATCGGAAGGCTACACCTTC CATSRDLTPSEGYTF
14 TRBJ2-7 - TRBD1 TRBV24-1 TGTGCCACCAGTGATTTGAGGACAGGGGAAGAGCAGTACTTC CATSDLRTGEEQYF
15 TRBJ2-1 few - TRBV4-3 TGCGCCAGCAGCCAAGATCGAGACGGGTACAATGAGCAGTTCTTC CASSQDRDGYNEQFF
19 TRBJ2-1 once - TRBV28 TGTGCCAGCAGCCCTGGGCCCCGCAGGGGCAAGCGGACCCGCAATGAGCAGTTCTTC CASSPGPRRGKRTRNEQFF